This T cell receptor beta chain appears in the sequencing data of a study of shared clonotypes between healthy human individuals. The table came from immunoSEQ multiplex PCR; TCRdb's copy has only in-frame clones and leaves some out. The top ten hold 0.85% to 1.3% of the sample, which has 2 million or so clones, about 95% seen once. To note about this clone: Other DNA sequences within the sample encode an identical CDR3.

Selected positively for CCR7 and CD45RO-negative, naive CD8 cells excluded terminally differentiated effector memory CD45RA+ cells. This receptor was taken from a man aged 18 to 29 in good health. Specimen: naive CD8+ T cells sorted from blood.

The DNA of the CDR3 is TGTGCCAGCGGGACAGGGGGCTACGAGCAGTACTTC. Amino acids: CASGTGGYEQYF. The V gene is TRBV28, the J gene TRBJ2-7; 11 bases are a match to TRBD1. Trimming cost V 8 bases and J 3 bases; bases outside gene matches: 0. The CDR3 is 12 amino acids. Per the germline V gene, CDR1 is MDHEN and CDR2 is SYDVKM.